This passage covers 18 T cell receptor beta chains from one sample sequenced in a study of T cell responses to AZD1222 COVID-19 vaccine. Generated by immunoSEQ multiplex PCR, the TCRdb table keeps only in-frame clones and is missing some. The repertoire consists of around 120,000 clones, with about nine tenths occurring once and the leading ten covering roughly 2.7%. The sequencing here drew on peripheral blood, taken 28 days after the second AZD1222 dose. These receptors came from an adult who received the AZD1222 COVID-19 vaccine.

The CDR3 DNA reads as TGTGCCAGCTCACCACTCACAGGTGGGATAAAGAACACCGGGGAGCTGTTTTTT. Amino acid sequence: CASSPLTGGIKNTGELFF. The chain employs TRBV18 and TRBJ2-2, with a tentative D call TRBD1 (5 bases). The V end was cut by 1 base, the J end by 1 base, with 16 bases between. Looked up from germline, CDR1 is KGHSH and CDR2 is LQKENI. CDR3 size: 18 residues.

The rearrangement links TRBV10-3 to TRBJ2-7; 7 bases agree with TRBD1. The V and J ends lost 0 bases and 0 bases, in that order; junction bases with no gene match: 5. The CDR3 runs to 16 residues. Germline CDR1 is ENHRY and CDR2 is SYGVKD. CDR3 nucleotides: TGTGCCATCAGTGAGTCCCTGACAGGGAGCTCCTACGAGCAGTACTTC. It is translated as CAISESLTGSSYEQYF.

J is TRBJ1-1 and V is TRBV7-2; D unresolved. Germline CDR1 SGHTA, CDR2 FQGNSA. With 1 base removed from V and 0 bases from J, the gap between germline ends came to 6 bases. The CDR3 loop spans 14 amino acids. The CDR3 nucleotides are TGTGCCAGCAGCTTAGGTGGCGTGAACACTGAAGCTTTCTTT. Protein product: CASSLGGVNTEAFF.

This clone is categorized as medium-sized. The chain employs TRBV7-2 and TRBJ2-6; no reliable D call. There are 14 residues in the CDR3. V lost 5 bases and J lost 9, with 14 bases in between. Germline lookup yields CDR1 SGHTA and CDR2 FQGNSA. DNA of the CDR3: TGTGCCAGCAGCGCCACCGGCTGGGGCAACGTCCTGACTTTC. Protein product: CASSATGWGNVLTF.

The gene calls are TRBV7-2 and TRBJ1-1, with 7 positions matching TRBD1. The CDR3 sequence is 18 residues long. Looked up from germline, CDR1 is SGHTA and CDR2 is FQGNSA. With 5 bases clipped from V and 1 base from J, the junction kept 16 bases outside the gene matches. The CDR3: CASSARGWWGQGNTEAFF. DNA of the CDR3: TGTGCCAGCAGCGCCAGGGGGTGGTGGGGTCAAGGGAACACTGAAGCTTTCTTT.

The chain joins TRBV2 to TRBJ1-5; the D is unclear. Germline V gene data show CDR1 as SNHLY and CDR2 as FYNNEI. This CDR3 spans 13 amino acids. Trimming left V 6 bases short and J 0 bases short, with 6 bases between. Here the CDR3 DNA reads TGTGCCAGCAGACGGAATAGCAATCAGCCCCAGCATTTT. This translates into CASRRNSNQPQHF.

This chain links TRBV7-2 with TRBJ1-1; 11 bases line up with TRBD1. The V gene's germline CDR1 is SGHTA and CDR2 FQGNSA. This CDR3 comprises 14 residues. The junction had 8 bases not matched to a gene; V was cut back by 3 bases and J by 11 bases. CDR3 region: CASSFSGTGGSAFF. The CDR3 nucleotides read TGTGCCAGCAGCTTTTCCGGGACAGGGGGTTCGGCTTTCTTT.

V and J are TRBV15 and TRBJ1-3; 9 bases align to TRBD1. In germline, CDR1 is LNHNV, CDR2 YYDKDF (reference sequence). J gave up 5 bases and V 1 base, and 6 bases lay outside the gene matches. The CDR3 sequence is 16 residues long. The CDR3 nucleotides are TGTGCCACCAGCAGAGTCCCGGGACAGGGTAGAAACACCATATATTTT. It encodes CATSRVPGQGRNTIYF.

The chain employs TRBV21-1 and TRBJ2-7; TRBD1, the D gene given by the table, was not confirmed from the DNA. TRBV21-1 is a documented pseudogene. CDR3 length: 15 residues. The CDR3 DNA sequence: TGTGCCAGCAGCACCCGGGGGACAGTTGACTACGAGCAGTACTTC. Its protein product is CASSTRGTVDYEQYF.

V and J are TRBV6-5 and TRBJ1-5; the D is unclear. The CDR3 runs 15 residues. The V and J ends lost 0 bases and 1 base respectively, with 7 bases between them. The germline CDR1 and CDR2 sequences are MNHEY and SVGAGI. The CDR3 DNA reads as TGTGCCAGCAGTTACTCCGGCGGAAGCAATCAGCCCCAGCATTTT. It specifies CASSYSGGSNQPQHF.

The rearrangement uses TRBV7-2 and TRBJ1-6; the D gene is possibly TRBD1 (5 bases). Trimming removed 1 base at V and 9 bases at J, with 10 bases between. The CDR3 extends over 14 amino acids. Looked up from germline, CDR1 is SGHTA and CDR2 is FQGNSA. The CDR3 DNA reads as TGTGCCAGCAGCTTAGAGGGCAGGGTTTCACCCCTCCACTTT. It specifies CASSLEGRVSPLHF.

The rearrangement links TRBV18 to TRBJ2-7, with a tentative D call TRBD2 (6 bases). Trimming left V 0 bases short and J 0 bases short, with 12 bases between. The germline CDR1 and CDR2 sequences are KGHSH and LQKENI. The CDR3 loop spans 16 amino acids. CDR3 sequence (DNA): TGTGCCAGCTCACCACCACTAGCTCTCGGCTCCTACGAGCAGTACTTC. Amino acid sequence: CASSPPLALGSYEQYF.

With regard to this clone: Additional DNA sequences in this sample encode the identical CDR3. The V and J genes are TRBV3-1 (or the pseudogene TRBV3-2) and TRBJ2-7, with unresolved D. The CDR3 is 11 amino acids. Trimming left V 5 bases short and J 3 bases short, with 5 bases between. Germline V gene data show CDR1 as LGHDT and CDR2 as YNNKEL (reference sequence). CDR3 DNA sequence: TGTGCCAGCAGCTCTGTCTACGAGCAGTACTTC. This encodes CASSSVYEQYF.

This chain links TRBV20-1 with TRBJ1-1; weak D call: TRBD1 (5 bases). From germline, CDR1 is DFQATT and CDR2 SNEGSKA (reference sequence). The CDR3 runs to 11 residues. V was trimmed by 5 bases and J by 4 bases, leaving 8 bases between them. This CDR3 is CSAPGSTEAFF. The CDR3 coding sequence is TGCAGTGCTCCAGGGAGCACTGAAGCTTTCTTT.

This clone has only a few counts. The rearrangement joins TRBV5-1 to TRBJ1-4; D unresolved. The germline V gene encodes CDR1 SGHRS and CDR2 YFSETQ. The V end was cut by 4 bases, the J end by 6 bases, with 13 bases between. This CDR3 spans 14 amino acids. The CDR3 spells CASSRGRLDEKLFF. For the CDR3, the DNA is TGCGCCAGCAGCCGAGGGAGGTTAGATGAAAAACTGTTTTTT.

CDR3 nucleotide sequence: TGTGCCAGCAGCGTAAATGCGGGTCCCTCTGGAAACACCATATATTTT. Its protein is CASSVNAGPSGNTIYF. The chain employs TRBV9 and TRBJ1-3; no reliable D call. CDR1 and CDR2 (germline): SGDLS, YYNGEE. V was cut by 1 base and J by 0 bases, with 11 bases left in between. The CDR3 is made up of 16 amino acids.

This chain connects TRBV7-2 to TRBJ1-5; 7 positions agree with TRBD1. CDR3 length: 15 amino acids. Germline V lookup: CDR1 SGHTA, CDR2 FQGNSA. After removal of 4 bases from V and 9 bases from J, the junction contained 12 bases not matched to a gene. CDR3 nucleotides: TGTGCCAGCAGCTCACTAAACCCACAGGGGAGGCCCCAGCATTTT. Translating it yields CASSSLNPQGRPQHF.

Note on this clone: The same CDR3 arises from other DNA sequences in this sample as well. This chain connects TRBV19 to TRBJ2-1, with 10 nucleotides matching TRBD1. V trimming: 9 bases; J trimming: 7 bases; junction bases outside the gene matches: 6. CDR3 length: 13 residues. Germline V gives CDR1 LNHDA, CDR2 SQIVND (reference sequence). The CDR3 bases are TGTGCCAGCCGGGACAGGGGTAGGAATGAGCAGTTCTTC. This encodes CASRDRGRNEQFF.